The entry that follows covers one TCR beta chain sequence. Germline CDR1 is MGHRA and CDR2 is YSYEKL. Germline trimming cut 5 bases from V and 9 bases from J; bases unmatched to any gene: 7. The CDR3 totals 15 residues. The sample comes from a study of cytomegalovirus exposure and HLA in healthy donors. Amplification used 60 Vbeta primers and 13 Jbeta primers. Clones were sequenced by immunoSEQ multiplex PCR, and TCRdb holds only the in-frame ones, with some missing. The top ten hold 2.6% of the sample, which has roughly 220,000 clones, almost 70% seen once. The V gene is TRBV4-1, the J gene TRBJ2-1; 13 bases agree with TRBD2. The TCR originated in a man aged 40-49 years in good health and CMV-seropositive. Source material: PBMCs. This CDR3 reads CASSVLAGGPGEQFF. DNA of the CDR3: TGCGCCAGCAGCGTACTAGCGGGGGGGCCCGGTGAGCAGTTCTTC.